This T cell receptor beta chain was obtained from a study of shared clonotypes between healthy human individuals. At deep level, the assay was performed. Authors' methods: ImmunoSEQ output lacked quality scores and full-length reads, limiting matched filtering. The method was immunoSEQ multiplex PCR; TCRdb's version includes in-frame clones alone and lacks a portion of them. For V, J and clone size, that table is used; D and trimming come from the DNA. There are 450,000 to 650,000 clones in the sample; around 81% occur only once, and about 11% lies in the top ten. Trimming cost V 1 base and J 12 bases; bases outside gene matches: 6. Germline V gene lookup returns CDR1 SGHRS and CDR2 YFSETQ. The CDR3 contains 13 residues. General study results and limits: It was the few donors that limited the genetic and exposure-history diversity represented.

Study donors comprised healthy, HIV-negative adults devoid of recent acute infection or vaccination. Comments on this clone: Its antigen is not identified.

The source of this sequence is a woman between 40 and 55 years old in good health. Some clones in this sample may be carry-over from other donors' samples. The source material was PBMCs. The J gene is TRBJ1-4, the V gene TRBV5-1; 7 nucleotides line up with TRBD1. CDR3: CASSLQGVGELFF. DNA for the CDR3: TGCGCCAGCAGCTTGCAGGGGGTTGGGGAACTGTTTTTT.